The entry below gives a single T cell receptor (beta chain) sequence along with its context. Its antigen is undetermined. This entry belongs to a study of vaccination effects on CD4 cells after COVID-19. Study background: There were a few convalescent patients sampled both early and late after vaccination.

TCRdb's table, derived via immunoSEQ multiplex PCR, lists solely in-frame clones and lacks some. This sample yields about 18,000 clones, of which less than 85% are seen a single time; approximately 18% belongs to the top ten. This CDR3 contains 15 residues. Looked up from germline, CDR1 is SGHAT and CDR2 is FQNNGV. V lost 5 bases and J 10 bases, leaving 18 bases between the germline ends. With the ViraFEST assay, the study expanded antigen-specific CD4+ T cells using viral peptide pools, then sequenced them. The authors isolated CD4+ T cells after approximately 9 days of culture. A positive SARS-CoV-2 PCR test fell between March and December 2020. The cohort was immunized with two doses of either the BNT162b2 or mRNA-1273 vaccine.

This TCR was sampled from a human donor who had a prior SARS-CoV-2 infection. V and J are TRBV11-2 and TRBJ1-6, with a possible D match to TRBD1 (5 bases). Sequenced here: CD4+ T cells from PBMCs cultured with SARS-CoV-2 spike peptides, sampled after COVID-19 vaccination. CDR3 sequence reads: CASSPNWGRGSPLHF. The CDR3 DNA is TGTGCCAGCAGCCCCAATTGGGGCCGTGGCTCACCCCTCCACTTT.